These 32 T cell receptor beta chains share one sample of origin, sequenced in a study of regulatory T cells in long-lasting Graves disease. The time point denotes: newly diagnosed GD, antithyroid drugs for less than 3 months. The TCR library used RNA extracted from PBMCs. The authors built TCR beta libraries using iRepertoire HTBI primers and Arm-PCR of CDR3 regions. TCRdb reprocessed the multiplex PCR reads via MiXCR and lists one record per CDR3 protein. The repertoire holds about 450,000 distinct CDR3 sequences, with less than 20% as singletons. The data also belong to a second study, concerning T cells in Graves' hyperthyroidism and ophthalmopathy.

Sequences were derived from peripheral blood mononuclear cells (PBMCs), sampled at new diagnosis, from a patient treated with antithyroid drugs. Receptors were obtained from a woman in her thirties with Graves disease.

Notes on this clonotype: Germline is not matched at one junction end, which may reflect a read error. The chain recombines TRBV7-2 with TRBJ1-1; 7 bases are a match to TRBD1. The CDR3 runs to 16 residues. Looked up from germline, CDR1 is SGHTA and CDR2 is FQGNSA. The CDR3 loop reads CASSPWTGSMNTEVFF. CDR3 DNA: TGTGCCAGCAGCCCTTGGACAGGAAGCATGAACACTGAAGTTTTCTTT.

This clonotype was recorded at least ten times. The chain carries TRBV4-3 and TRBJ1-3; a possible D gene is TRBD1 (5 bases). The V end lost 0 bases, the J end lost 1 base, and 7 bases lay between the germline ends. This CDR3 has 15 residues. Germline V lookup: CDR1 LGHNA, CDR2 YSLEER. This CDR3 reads CASSQDRVSGNTIYF. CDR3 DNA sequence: TGCGCCAGCAGCCAAGACAGGGTGTCTGGAAACACCATATATTTT.

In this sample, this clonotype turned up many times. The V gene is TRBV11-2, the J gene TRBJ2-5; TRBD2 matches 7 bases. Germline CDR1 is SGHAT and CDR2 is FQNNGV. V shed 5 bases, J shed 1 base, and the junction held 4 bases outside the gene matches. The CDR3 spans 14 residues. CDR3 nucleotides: TGTGCCAGCAGCGGAAGCGGGACCCAAGAGACCCAGTACTTC. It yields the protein CASSGSGTQETQYF.

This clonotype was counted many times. The CDR3 is CASTPRRREHHEQFF. The CDR3 DNA is TGTGCCAGCACCCCCCGGCGGCGGGAGCACCATGAGCAGTTCTTC. The chain has TRBV6-2 or TRBV6-3 and TRBJ2-1; 7 bases agree with TRBD2. The CDR3 has 15 residues. The V segment lost 7 bases and the J segment 8 bases; nucleotides outside the gene matches: 14. CDR1 MNHEY and CDR2 SVGEGT come from the germline V gene.

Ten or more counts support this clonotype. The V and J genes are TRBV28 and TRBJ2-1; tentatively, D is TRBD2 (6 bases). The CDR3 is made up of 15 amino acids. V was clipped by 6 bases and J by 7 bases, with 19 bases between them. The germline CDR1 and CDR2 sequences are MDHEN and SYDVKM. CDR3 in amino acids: CASSRTGSPINEQFF. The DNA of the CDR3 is TGTGCCAGCAGCAGAACCGGGAGTCCGATAAATGAGCAGTTCTTC.

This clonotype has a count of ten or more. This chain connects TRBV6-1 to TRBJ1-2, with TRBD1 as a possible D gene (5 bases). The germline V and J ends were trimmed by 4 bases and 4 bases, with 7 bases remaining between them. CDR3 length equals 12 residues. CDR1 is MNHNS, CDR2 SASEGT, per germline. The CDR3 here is CASSVGGYGYTF. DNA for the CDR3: TGTGCCAGCAGTGTGGGGGGCTATGGCTACACCTTC.

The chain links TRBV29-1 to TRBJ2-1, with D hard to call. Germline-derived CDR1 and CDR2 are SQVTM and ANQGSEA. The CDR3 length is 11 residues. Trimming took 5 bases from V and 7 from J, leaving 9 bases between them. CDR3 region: CSVYGGNEQFF. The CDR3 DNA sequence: TGCAGCGTTTACGGTGGAAATGAGCAGTTCTTC.

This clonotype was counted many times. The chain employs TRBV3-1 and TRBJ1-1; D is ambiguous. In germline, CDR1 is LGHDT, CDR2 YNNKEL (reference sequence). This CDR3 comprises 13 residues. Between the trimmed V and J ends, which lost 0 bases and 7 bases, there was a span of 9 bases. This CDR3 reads CASSQESGFEAFF. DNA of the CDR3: TGTGCCAGCAGCCAAGAGTCCGGGTTTGAAGCTTTCTTT.

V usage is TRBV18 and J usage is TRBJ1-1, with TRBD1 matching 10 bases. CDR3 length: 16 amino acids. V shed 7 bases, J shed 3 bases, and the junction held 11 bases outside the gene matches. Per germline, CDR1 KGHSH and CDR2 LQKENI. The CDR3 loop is CASLPWTGGGYTEAFF. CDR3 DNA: TGTGCCAGCTTACCCTGGACAGGGGGGGGATACACTGAAGCTTTCTTT.

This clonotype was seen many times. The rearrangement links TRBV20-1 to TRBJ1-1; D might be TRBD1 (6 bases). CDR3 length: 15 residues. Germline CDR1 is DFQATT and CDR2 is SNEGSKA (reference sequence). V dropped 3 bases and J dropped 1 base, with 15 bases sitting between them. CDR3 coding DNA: TGCAGTGCTAGTAACGGGGGGCTGGGGAACACTGAAGCTTTCTTT. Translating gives CSASNGGLGNTEAFF.

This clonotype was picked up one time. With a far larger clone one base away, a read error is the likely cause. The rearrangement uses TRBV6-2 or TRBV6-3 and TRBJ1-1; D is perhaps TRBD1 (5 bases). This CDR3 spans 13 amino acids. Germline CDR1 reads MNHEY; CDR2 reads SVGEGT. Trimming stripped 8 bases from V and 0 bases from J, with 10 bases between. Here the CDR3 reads CASWGRLNTEAFF. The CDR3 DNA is TGTGCCAGCTGGGGACGGTTGAACACTGAAGCTTTCTTT.

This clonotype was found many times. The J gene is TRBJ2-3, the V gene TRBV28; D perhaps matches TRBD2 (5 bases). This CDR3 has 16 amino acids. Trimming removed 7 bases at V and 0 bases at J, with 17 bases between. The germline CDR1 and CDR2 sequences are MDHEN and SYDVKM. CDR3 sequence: CASTLRGPASTDTQYF. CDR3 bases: TGTGCCAGCACCCTCCGGGGTCCAGCTAGCACAGATACGCAGTATTTT.

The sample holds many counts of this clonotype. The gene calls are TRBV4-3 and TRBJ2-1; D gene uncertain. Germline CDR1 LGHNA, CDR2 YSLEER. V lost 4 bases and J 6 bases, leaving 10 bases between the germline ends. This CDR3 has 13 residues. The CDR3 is CASSPVDGNEQFF. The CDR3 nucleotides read TGCGCCAGCAGCCCTGTGGACGGCAATGAGCAGTTCTTC.

CDR3 coding DNA: TGTGCCAGCAGCCAAGAGGGCAGGGAAAGGCACGAGCAGTACTTC. It translates to CASSQEGRERHEQYF. The V call is TRBV14, the J call TRBJ2-7, with D perhaps matching TRBD1 (5 bases). CDR3 length equals 15 residues. Trimming pared 0 bases from V and 5 bases from J, leaving 14 bases between. The germline CDR1 and CDR2 sequences are SGHDN and FVKESK.

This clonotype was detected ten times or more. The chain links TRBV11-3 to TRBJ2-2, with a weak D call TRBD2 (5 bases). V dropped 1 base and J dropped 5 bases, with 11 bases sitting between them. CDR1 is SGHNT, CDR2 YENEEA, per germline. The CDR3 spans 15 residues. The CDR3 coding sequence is TGTGCCAGCAGCTTAGGGGAGACGGCAACCGGGGAGCTGTTTTTT. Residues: CASSLGETATGELFF. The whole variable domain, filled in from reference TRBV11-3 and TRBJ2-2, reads EAGVVQSPRYKIIEKKQPVAFWCNPISGHNTLYWYLQNLGQGPELLIRYENEEAVDDSQLPKDRFSAERLKGVDSTLKIQPAELGDSAVYLCASSLGETATGELFFGEGSRLTVL.

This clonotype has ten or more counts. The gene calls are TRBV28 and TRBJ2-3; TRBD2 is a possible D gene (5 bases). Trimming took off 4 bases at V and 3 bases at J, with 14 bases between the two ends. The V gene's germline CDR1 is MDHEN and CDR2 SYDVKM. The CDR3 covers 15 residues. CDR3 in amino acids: CASSYRGYGTDTQYF. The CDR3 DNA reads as TGTGCCAGCAGTTACCGGGGATATGGGACAGATACGCAGTATTTT.

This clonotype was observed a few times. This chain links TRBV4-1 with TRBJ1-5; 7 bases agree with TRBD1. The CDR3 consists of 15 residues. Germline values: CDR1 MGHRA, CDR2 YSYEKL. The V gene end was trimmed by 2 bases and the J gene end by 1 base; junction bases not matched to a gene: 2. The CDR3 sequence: CASSQRDRSNQPQHF. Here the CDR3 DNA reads TGCGCCAGCAGCCAAAGGGACAGAAGCAATCAGCCCCAGCATTTT.

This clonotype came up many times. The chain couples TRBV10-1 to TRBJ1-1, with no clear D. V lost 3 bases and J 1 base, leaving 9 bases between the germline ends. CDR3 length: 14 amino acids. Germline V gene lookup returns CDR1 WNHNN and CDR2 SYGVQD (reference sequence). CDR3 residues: CASSDRPTNTEAFF. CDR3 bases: TGCGCCAGCAGTGACCGACCGACGAACACTGAAGCTTTCTTT.

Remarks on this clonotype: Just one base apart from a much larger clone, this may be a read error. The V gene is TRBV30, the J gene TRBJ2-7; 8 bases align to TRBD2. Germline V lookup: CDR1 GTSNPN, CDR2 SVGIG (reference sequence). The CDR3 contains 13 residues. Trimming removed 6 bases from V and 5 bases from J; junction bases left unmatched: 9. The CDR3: CACSSGGYDEQYF. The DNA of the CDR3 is TGTGCCTGCTCCAGCGGGGGCTACGACGAGCAGTACTTC.

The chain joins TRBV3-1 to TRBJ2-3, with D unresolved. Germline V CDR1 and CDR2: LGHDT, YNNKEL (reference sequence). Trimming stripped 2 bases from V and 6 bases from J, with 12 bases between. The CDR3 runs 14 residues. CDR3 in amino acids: CASSQLELLDTQYF. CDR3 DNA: TGTGCCAGCAGCCAACTGGAACTACTGGATACGCAGTATTTT.

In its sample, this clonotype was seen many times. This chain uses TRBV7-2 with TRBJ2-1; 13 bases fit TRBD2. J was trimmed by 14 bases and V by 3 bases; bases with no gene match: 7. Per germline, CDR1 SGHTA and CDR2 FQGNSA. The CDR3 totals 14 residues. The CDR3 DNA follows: TGTGCCAGCAGCTTCGGACTAGCGGGAGCGGGAAAGTTCTTC. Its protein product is CASSFGLAGAGKFF.

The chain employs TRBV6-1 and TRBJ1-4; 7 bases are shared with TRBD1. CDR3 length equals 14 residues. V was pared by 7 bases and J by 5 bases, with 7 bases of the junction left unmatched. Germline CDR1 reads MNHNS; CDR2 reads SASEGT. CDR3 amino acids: CASKYNRGNEKLFF. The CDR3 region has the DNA TGTGCCAGCAAATATAACAGGGGAAATGAAAAACTGTTTTTT.

The CDR3: CAISDPKPGGGNQPQHF. The CDR3 nucleotides read TGTGCCATCAGTGATCCCAAGCCCGGTGGGGGCAATCAGCCCCAGCATTTT. V is TRBV10-3 and J is TRBJ1-5; unclear D gene. The germline V gene has CDR1 ENHRY and CDR2 SYGVKD. V was cut by 3 bases and J by 2 bases, with 17 bases left in between. The CDR3 consists of 17 residues.

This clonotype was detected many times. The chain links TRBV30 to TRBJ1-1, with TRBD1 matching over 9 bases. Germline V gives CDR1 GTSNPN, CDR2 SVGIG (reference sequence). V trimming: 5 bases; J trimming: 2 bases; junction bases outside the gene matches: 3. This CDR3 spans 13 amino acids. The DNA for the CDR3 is TGTGCCTGGGCACAGGGGGCCAACACTGAAGCTTTCTTT. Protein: CAWAQGANTEAFF.

CDR3 DNA: TGTGCCAGCAGCTTAGATTCCGGGGTAGGGGAGCTGTTTTTT. Amino acid sequence: CASSLDSGVGELFF. The chain couples TRBV7-3 to TRBJ2-2; a weak D match, TRBD2 (5 bases). Trimming pared 2 bases from V and 8 bases from J, leaving 12 bases between. The CDR3 covers 14 residues. Germline CDR1 is SGHTA and CDR2 is FQGTGA.

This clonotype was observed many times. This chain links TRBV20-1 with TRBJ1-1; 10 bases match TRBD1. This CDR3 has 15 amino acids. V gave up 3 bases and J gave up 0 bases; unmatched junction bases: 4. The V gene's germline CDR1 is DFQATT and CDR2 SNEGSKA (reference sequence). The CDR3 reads CSARRTGGLNTEAFF. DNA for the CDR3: TGCAGTGCTAGGCGGACAGGGGGACTGAACACTGAAGCTTTCTTT.

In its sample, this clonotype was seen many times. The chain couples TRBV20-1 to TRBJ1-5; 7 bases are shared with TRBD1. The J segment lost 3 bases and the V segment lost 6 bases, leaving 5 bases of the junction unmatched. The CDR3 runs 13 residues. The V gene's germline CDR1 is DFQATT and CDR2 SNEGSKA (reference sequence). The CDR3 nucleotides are TGCAGTGCACAGGACAGGATCAATCAGCCCCAGCATTTT. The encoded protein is CSAQDRINQPQHF.

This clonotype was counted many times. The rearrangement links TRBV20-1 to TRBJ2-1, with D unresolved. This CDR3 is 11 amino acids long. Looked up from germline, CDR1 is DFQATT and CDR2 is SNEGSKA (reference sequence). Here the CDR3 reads CTPYSYNEQFF. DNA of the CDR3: TGCACTCCGTACTCCTACAATGAGCAGTTCTTC.

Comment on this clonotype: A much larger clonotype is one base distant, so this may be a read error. The CDR3, as DNA: TGTGCCAGCAGCCCGGGACAGGGTTGGTACGAGCAGTGCTTC. Translating gives CASSPGQGWYEQCF. The V and J genes are TRBV7-2 and TRBJ2-7; 9 bases fit TRBD1. The CDR3 loop spans 14 amino acids. In germline, CDR1 is SGHTA, CDR2 FQGNSA.

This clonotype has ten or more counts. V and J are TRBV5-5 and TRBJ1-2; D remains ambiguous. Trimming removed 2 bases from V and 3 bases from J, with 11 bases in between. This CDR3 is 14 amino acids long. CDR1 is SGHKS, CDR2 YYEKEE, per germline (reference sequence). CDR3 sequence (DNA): TGTGCCAGCAGCTTTCAGGCCCAAGACTATGGCTACACCTTC. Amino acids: CASSFQAQDYGYTF.

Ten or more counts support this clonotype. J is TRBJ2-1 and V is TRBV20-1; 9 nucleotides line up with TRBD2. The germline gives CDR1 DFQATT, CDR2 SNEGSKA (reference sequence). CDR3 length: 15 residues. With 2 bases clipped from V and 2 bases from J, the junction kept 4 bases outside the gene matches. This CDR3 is CSARSSGSPYNEQFF. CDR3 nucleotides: TGCAGTGCTAGAAGTAGCGGGAGTCCCTACAATGAGCAGTTCTTC.

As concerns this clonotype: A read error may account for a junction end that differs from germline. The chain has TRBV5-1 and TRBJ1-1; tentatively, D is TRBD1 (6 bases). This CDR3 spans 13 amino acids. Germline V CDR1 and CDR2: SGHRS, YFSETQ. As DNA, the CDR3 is TGTGCCAGCAGCTTAGGGGGGAACACTGGAGCTTTCTTT. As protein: CASSLGGNTGAFF.